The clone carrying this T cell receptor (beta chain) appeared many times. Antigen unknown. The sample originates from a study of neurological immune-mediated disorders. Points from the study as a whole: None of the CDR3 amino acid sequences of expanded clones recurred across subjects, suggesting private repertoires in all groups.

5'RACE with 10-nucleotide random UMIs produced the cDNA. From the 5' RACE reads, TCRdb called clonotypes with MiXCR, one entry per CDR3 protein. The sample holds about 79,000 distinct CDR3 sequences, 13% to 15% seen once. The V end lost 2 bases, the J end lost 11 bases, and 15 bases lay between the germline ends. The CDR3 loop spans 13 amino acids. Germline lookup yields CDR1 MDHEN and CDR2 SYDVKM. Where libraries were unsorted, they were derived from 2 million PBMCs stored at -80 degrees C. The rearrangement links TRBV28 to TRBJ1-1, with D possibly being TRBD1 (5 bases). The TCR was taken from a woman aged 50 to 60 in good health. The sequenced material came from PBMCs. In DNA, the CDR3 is TGTGCCAGCAGTTTAGGGACTTGGGGTTGGGCTTTCTTT. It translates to CASSLGTWGWAFF.